In this sample, the clone carrying this T cell receptor (beta chain) turned up a few times. Its cognate antigen is unknown. The data stem from a study of identical twins. Germline CDR1 and CDR2: DFQATT and SNEGSKA (reference sequence). The CDR3 sequence is 16 residues long. Trimming at V came to 6 bases and at J to 0 bases, leaving 8 bases not matched to a gene. Whole-study findings and limits: Those out-of-frame alpha sequences shared by twins showed an excess of low generation probability.

TCRdb analysed the 5' RACE reads with MiXCR anew, one entry per CDR3 protein. The sample shows some 1,600,000 distinct CDR3 sequences, under 35% of them seen only once. The source is a newborn girl in good health. Specimen: cord blood. This chain joins TRBV20-1 and TRBJ2-6, with TRBD1 identical over 7 bases. CDR3 nucleotides: TGCAGTGCCAGACAGGGCAAAAACTCTGGGGCCAACGTCCTGACTTTC. It translates to CSARQGKNSGANVLTF.